The entry below gives a single T cell receptor (beta chain) sequence along with its context. Its antigen is not known. Germline-derived CDR1 and CDR2 are MNHEY and SVGEGT. The CDR3 consists of 15 residues. J was trimmed by 5 bases and V by 2 bases; bases with no gene match: 4. The data were taken from a study of Ad26.COV2.S vaccination and SARS-CoV-2 variants. Study details: Recipients of Ad26.COV2.S got it intramuscularly, once or twice 56 days apart. Findings of the study overall: After vaccination, reports described spike-specific CD8+ and CD4+ T cell responses as showing substantial breadth.

Libraries were prepared by immunoSEQ multiplex PCR; TCRdb keeps only in-frame clonotypes and omits some of them. This table has 410,000 or so clones, around nine tenths appearing once. The treatment was: roughly 18 received Ad26.COV2.S at low or high dose, single or two shots; about 5 received placebo; per-sample allocation not given. Sampling was performed 63 days after the first vaccine or placebo injection. The material was peripheral blood, obtained in a trial of Ad26.COV2.S vaccine versus placebo. The chain recombines TRBV6-2 or TRBV6-3 with TRBJ2-7; 12 bases are a match to TRBD2. The clonotype comes from a person between 18 and 60 years old who received the Ad26.COV2.S COVID-19 vaccine or a placebo. The CDR3 protein is CASSYGLAGSNEQYF. The DNA of the CDR3 is TGTGCCAGCAGTTACGGACTAGCGGGAAGCAACGAGCAGTACTTC.